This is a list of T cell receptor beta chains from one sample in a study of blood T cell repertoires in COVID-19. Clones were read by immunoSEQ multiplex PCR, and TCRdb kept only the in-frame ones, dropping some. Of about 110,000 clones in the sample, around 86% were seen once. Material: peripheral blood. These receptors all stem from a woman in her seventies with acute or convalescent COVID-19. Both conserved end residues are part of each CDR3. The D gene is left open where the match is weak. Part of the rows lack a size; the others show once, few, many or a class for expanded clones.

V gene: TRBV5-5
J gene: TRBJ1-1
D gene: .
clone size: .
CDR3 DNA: TGTGCCAGCAGCCGAACAGGTTGGGGCACTGAAGCTTTCTTT
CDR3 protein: CASSRTGWGTEAFF

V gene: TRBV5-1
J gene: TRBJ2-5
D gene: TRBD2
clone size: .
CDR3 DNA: TGCGCCAGCAGCTTGGGACTAGCGGGGTACCAAGAGACCCAGTACTTC
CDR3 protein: CASSLGLAGYQETQYF

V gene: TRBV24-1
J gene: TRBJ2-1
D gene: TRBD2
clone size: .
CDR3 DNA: TGTGCCACCAGTGATTTGGGACTAGCTGGATACAATGAGCAGTTCTTC
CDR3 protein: CATSDLGLAGYNEQFF

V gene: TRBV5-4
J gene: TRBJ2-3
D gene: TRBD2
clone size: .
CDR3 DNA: TGTGCCAGCAGCTTGGCACCGCTAGCGGGCGTGGATACGCAGTATTTT
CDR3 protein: CASSLAPLAGVDTQYF

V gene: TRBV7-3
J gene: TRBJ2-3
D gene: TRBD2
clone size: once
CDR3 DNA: TGTGCCAGCAGCTTCGGGGGGGCTAGCACAGATACGCAGTATTTT
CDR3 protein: CASSFGGASTDTQYF

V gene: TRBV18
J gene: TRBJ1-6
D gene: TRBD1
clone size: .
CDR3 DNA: TGTGCCAGCTCACCTGGACAGGGTGATCCCCTCCACTTT
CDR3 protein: CASSPGQGDPLHF

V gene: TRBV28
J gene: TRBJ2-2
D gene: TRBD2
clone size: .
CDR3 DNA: TGTGCCAGCAGTCTCCGGACTAGCGGGGGGCCCGGGGAGCTGTTTTTT
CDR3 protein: CASSLRTSGGPGELFF

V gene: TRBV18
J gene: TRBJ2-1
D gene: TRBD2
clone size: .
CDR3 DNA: TGTGCCAGCTCACCACTCGGACTAGCGGGGGTTTACAATGAGCAGTTCTTC
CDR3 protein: CASSPLGLAGVYNEQFF

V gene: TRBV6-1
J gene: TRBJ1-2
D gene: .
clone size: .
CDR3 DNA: TGTGCCAGCAGTGAAGCTGGGAGTAACTATGGCTACACCTTC
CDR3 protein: CASSEAGSNYGYTF

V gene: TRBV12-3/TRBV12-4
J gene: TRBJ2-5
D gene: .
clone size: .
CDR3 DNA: TGTGCCAGCAAGGCGGCGGAGACCCAGTACTTC
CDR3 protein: CASKAAETQYF

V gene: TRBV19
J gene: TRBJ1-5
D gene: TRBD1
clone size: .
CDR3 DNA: TGTGCCAGTATGAGGACAGGGACTATCCAGCCCCAGCATTTT
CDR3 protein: CASMRTGTIQPQHF

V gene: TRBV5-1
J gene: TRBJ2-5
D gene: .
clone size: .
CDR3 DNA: TGCGCCAGCAGCTGGGGGCCCAGTGGGGAGACCCAGTACTTC
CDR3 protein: CASSWGPSGETQYF

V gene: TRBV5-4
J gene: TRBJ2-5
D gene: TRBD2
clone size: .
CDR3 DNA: TGTGCCAGCAGCCGCGTTAGCGGGGGGACTCAAGAGACCCAGTACTTC
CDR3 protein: CASSRVSGGTQETQYF

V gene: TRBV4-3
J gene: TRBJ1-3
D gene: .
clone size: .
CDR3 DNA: TGCGCCAGCAGCCGGTACGGTGGAAACACCATATATTTT
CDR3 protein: CASSRYGGNTIYF

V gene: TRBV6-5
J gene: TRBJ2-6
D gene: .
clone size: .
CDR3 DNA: TGTGCCAGCAGATCCAGGGGTTTTGGGGCCAACGTCCTGACTTTC
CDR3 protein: CASRSRGFGANVLTF